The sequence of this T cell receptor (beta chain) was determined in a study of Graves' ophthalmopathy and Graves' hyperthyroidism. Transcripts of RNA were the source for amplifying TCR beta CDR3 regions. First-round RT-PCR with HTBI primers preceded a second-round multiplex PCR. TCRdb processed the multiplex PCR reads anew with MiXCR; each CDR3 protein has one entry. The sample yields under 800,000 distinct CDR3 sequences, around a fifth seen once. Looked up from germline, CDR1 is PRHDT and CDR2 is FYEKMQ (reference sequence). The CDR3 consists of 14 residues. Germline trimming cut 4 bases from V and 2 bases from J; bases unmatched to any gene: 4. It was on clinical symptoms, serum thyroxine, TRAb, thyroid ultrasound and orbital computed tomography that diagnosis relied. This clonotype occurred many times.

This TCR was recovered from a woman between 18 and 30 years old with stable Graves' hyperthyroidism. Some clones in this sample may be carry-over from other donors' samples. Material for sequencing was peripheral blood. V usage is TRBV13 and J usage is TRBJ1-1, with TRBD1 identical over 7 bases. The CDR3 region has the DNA TGTGCCAGCAGCTCCAGGGGGATTAACACTGAAGCTTTCTTT. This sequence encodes CASSSRGINTEAFF.